The entry that follows covers one T cell receptor beta chain sequence. Participants were aged roughly 18 to 90 years, lived in under 25 US areas, and enrolled virtually. This specimen comes from a study of blood T cell repertoires in COVID-19. Authors' processing steps: Estimates of nucleated cell counts were drawn from the amplification of reference gene primers. Sequencing used immunoSEQ multiplex PCR; TCRdb keeps in-frame clones, though not all of them. V, J and clone size reflect that table, while D and trimming were determined from the DNA. The repertoire consists of approximately 300,000 clones, with 70% to 90% occurring once and the leading ten covering around 5.9%. This sequence was found in a woman aged 25 to 39 who had recovered from COVID-19. Sequenced material: PBMCs or T cells enriched from blood (not recorded which).

In nucleotides, the CDR3 is TGTGCCAGCAGTCGAGCGGGGGTTACCTACGAGCAGTACTTC. Protein: CASSRAGVTYEQYF. The rearrangement links TRBV6-5 to TRBJ2-7, with 8 bases that match TRBD2. This CDR3 has 14 residues. V shed 5 bases and J 2 bases; nucleotides not matched to a gene: 5. In germline, CDR1 is MNHEY, CDR2 SVGAGI.